A selection of T cell receptor beta chains follows, all from one sample in a study of beta chain features in type 1 diabetes. Clones were read by immunoSEQ multiplex PCR, and TCRdb kept only the in-frame ones, dropping some. The sample yields about 120,000 clones, about 16% seen once. Sequencing used central memory CD4+ T cells from blood. The receptor source for this set is a man aged 25 to 40 with type 1 diabetes. CDR3s include the opening cysteine and the closing phenylalanine or tryptophan. Fields, in order: D gene, clone size, J gene, V gene, CDR3 protein, CDR3 DNA. The D gene is left open where the match is weak. Size is stated for part of the rows, as once, few or many counts, or as a class when the clone is expanded.

>TRBD1|many|TRBJ1-5|TRBV5-1
CASSEQGSGQPQHF
TGCGCCAGCAGCGAACAGGGGTCGGGGCAGCCCCAGCATTTT
>.|few|TRBJ2-3|TRBV18
CASSPLGPERATDTQYF
TGTGCCAGCTCACCACTGGGACCGGAACGAGCGACAGATACGCAGTATTTT
>.|.|TRBJ1-2|TRBV11-2
CASSWRDRNYGYTF
TGTGCCAGCAGCTGGAGAGACAGGAACTATGGCTACACCTTC
>TRBD1|.|TRBJ2-3|TRBV7-2
CASSIQGPTDTQYF
TGTGCCAGCAGTATACAGGGGCCGACAGATACGCAGTATTTT
>.|.|TRBJ2-3|TRBV7-7
CASSLGSGTDTQYF
TGTGCCAGCAGCTTAGGTTCAGGGACAGATACGCAGTATTTT
>.|few|TRBJ2-3|TRBV9
CASSVGQPDTQYF
TGTGCCAGCAGCGTTGGACAGCCAGATACGCAGTATTTT
>.|few|TRBJ2-5|TRBV4-2
CASSQAHQETQYF
TGTGCCAGCAGCCAAGCCCACCAAGAGACCCAGTACTTC
>.|.|TRBJ2-2|TRBV27
CASSLSTGELFF
TGTGCCAGCAGTTTAAGTACCGGGGAGCTGTTTTTT
>.|few|TRBJ2-7|TRBV7-9
CASGESYEQYF
TGTGCCAGCGGCGAGTCCTACGAGCAGTACTTC
>.|few|TRBJ2-1|TRBV6-5
CASSYSERRTNNEQFF
TGTGCCAGCAGTTACTCGGAGAGGCGGACTAACAATGAGCAGTTCTTC
>.|.|TRBJ2-1|TRBV5-1
CASRVGSSPYNEQFF
TGCGCCAGCAGAGTGGGTTCATCCCCCTACAATGAGCAGTTCTTC
>TRBD1|many|TRBJ1-1|TRBV27
CASRTGLTEAFF
TGTGCCAGCAGGACAGGGCTCACTGAAGCTTTCTTT
>.|.|TRBJ1-5|TRBV7-9
CASSRNPRWGMVF
TGTGCCAGCAGCCGTAACCCCAGGTGGGGAATGGTTTTT
>.|once|TRBJ2-5|TRBV5-8
CASRERQETQYF
TGTGCCAGCAGAGAACGCCAAGAGACCCAGTACTTC
>.|.|TRBJ2-1|TRBV5-5
CASSPPGLRSFSSYNEQFF
TGTGCCAGCAGTCCGCCGGGACTCCGATCGTTTAGCTCCTACAATGAGCAGTTCTTC
>.|.|TRBJ2-5|TRBV25-1
CASSEYYIGGGEETQYF
TGTGCCAGCAGTGAATATTACATCGGGGGAGGAGAAGAGACCCAGTACTTC
>TRBD1|many|TRBJ1-2|TRBV7-2
CASSFPDRVRGYTF
TGTGCCAGCAGCTTCCCGGACAGGGTACGCGGCTACACCTTC
>TRBD1|few|TRBJ1-5|TRBV23-1
CASSQPGQGAHQPQHF
TGCGCCAGCAGTCAACCCGGACAGGGGGCACATCAGCCCCAGCATTTT
>TRBD2|.|TRBJ2-1|TRBV2
CASSELAENEQFF
TGTGCCAGCAGTGAACTAGCGGAGAATGAGCAGTTCTTC
>.|medium-sized|TRBJ1-2|TRBV14
CASSQGLGRNYGYTF
TGTGCCAGCAGCCAAGGTCTGGGCCGGAACTATGGCTACACCTTC
>.|many|TRBJ2-3|TRBV9
CASSVAGADTQYF
TGTGCCAGCAGCGTAGCGGGGGCAGATACGCAGTATTTT
>.|few|TRBJ2-7|TRBV6-5
CASSYFYEQYF
TGTGCCAGCAGTTACTTCTACGAGCAGTACTTC
>TRBD1|.|TRBJ1-4|TRBV7-2
CASSPGDSSNEKLFF
TGTGCCAGCAGCCCCGGGGACAGCTCTAATGAAAAACTGTTTTTT
>.|few|TRBJ1-4|TRBV5-1
CASSRSDPPRSNEKLFF
TGCGCCAGCAGCAGATCGGACCCTCCTAGGTCTAATGAAAAACTGTTTTTT
>.|few|TRBJ1-6|TRBV2
CASGKGLGSPLHF
TGTGCCAGCGGGAAGGGGTTGGGCTCACCCCTCCACTTT
>TRBD1|.|TRBJ1-2|TRBV9
CASSVTGGGYTF
TGTGCCAGCAGCGTGACAGGGGGTGGCTACACCTTC
>.|.|TRBJ2-2|TRBV5-8
CASSLELGTGTGELFF
TGTGCCAGCAGCTTGGAACTGGGCACGGGCACCGGGGAGCTGTTTTTT
>.|.|TRBJ1-3|TRBV29-1
CSGGFVDTIYF
TGCAGCGGAGGATTTGTGGACACCATATATTTT
>TRBD1|few|TRBJ1-1|TRBV5-1
CASRSGQTNTEAFF
TGCGCCAGCAGATCGGGACAGACGAACACTGAAGCTTTCTTT
>.|many|TRBJ1-4|TRBV2
CASSRTARNEKLFF
TGTGCCAGCAGTAGGACAGCAAGGAATGAAAAACTGTTTTTT
>.|.|TRBJ1-2|TRBV11-3
CASSIGPNYGYTF
TGTGCCAGCAGCATTGGACCGAACTATGGCTACACCTTC
>.|.|TRBJ2-1|TRBV30
CAWKLLNYNEQFF
TGTGCCTGGAAACTACTAAACTACAATGAGCAGTTCTTC
>.|.|TRBJ2-1|TRBV4-3
CASSPGGRSYNEQFF
TGCGCCAGCAGCCCAGGTGGGCGCTCCTACAATGAGCAGTTCTTC
>TRBD1|.|TRBJ2-1|TRBV9
CASTLTGTGVGNEQFF
TGTGCCAGCACCCTAACCGGGACAGGGGTGGGCAATGAGCAGTTCTTC
>TRBD2|few|TRBJ2-3|TRBV9
CASSVGASGLRSTDTQYF
TGTGCCAGCAGCGTAGGGGCTAGCGGGCTCCGTAGCACAGATACGCAGTATTTT
>.|.|TRBJ2-3|TRBV7-9
CASSLVQGEDTQYF
TGTGCCAGCAGCTTAGTACAAGGGGAAGATACGCAGTATTTT
>TRBD2|few|TRBJ2-1|TRBV27
CASSLSSRSGGYNEQFF
TGTGCCAGCAGTTTATCTAGTCGTAGCGGGGGATACAATGAGCAGTTCTTC
>TRBD1|few|TRBJ2-1|TRBV9
CASSRMTGGLGEQFF
TGTGCCAGCAGCAGAATGACAGGGGGCTTGGGTGAGCAGTTCTTC
>TRBD1|.|TRBJ1-1|TRBV2
CASSSRTGGTEAFF
TGTGCCAGCAGTTCCCGGACAGGGGGCACTGAAGCTTTCTTT
>TRBD1|many|TRBJ1-6|TRBV10-3
CATTTGARNSPLHF
TGTGCCACCACCACAGGGGCCCGTAATTCACCCCTCCACTTT
>.|few|TRBJ1-6|TRBV10-3
CAISGAGTLNSPLHF
TGTGCCATCAGTGGCGCCGGAACCCTAAATTCACCCCTCCACTTT
>.|few|TRBJ2-5|TRBV19
CASSLTEQETQYF
TGTGCCAGTAGTCTGACTGAACAAGAGACCCAGTACTTC